Shown below are 14 T cell receptor beta chains from a single sample sequenced in a study of molecular identifiers for immune sequencing clone quantification. TCRdb used MiXCR to reprocess the PCR reads, holding one entry per CDR3 protein. The top ten clones hold 0.7% to 0.95% of a sample with 490,000 or so distinct CDR3 sequences, around a fifth of them seen once. The sample comprised naive CD8+ T cells from blood, with Jurkat cell RNA spiked in. As for subset: FACS-sorted CD8+CD4-CCR7+CD45RA+ naive T cells. The receptors derive from a human donor in good health. Some libraries in this study had Jurkat cell RNA spiked in.

This clonotype was detected a few times. The chain has TRBV19 and TRBJ1-2, with D possibly TRBD1 on 6 matching bases. Germline CDR1 reads LNHDA; CDR2 reads SQIVND (reference sequence). The CDR3 has 12 residues. CDR3 protein: CAIQGPIDGYTF. CDR3 nucleotides: TGTGCTATACAGGGACCCATCGATGGCTACACCTTC.

There are a few counts of this clonotype. The gene calls are TRBV21-1 and TRBJ2-7. TRBV21-1 counts as a pseudogene. There are 14 residues in the CDR3. CDR3 bases: TGTGCCAGCAGCAAAGCGTCGTGTCAGAACGAGCAGTACTTC. Amino acid sequence: CASSKASCQNEQYF.

There are a few counts of this clonotype. The chain is built from TRBV4-1 and TRBJ1-1; D remains unclear. CDR1 is MGHRA, CDR2 YSYEKL, per germline. V gave up 8 bases and J gave up 7 bases, with 17 bases separating them. This CDR3 spans 13 amino acids. CDR3 in amino acids: CASGDEVGSEAFF. CDR3 bases: TGCGCCAGCGGCGACGAGGTAGGCAGTGAAGCTTTCTTT.

This clonotype appeared a few times. CDR3 DNA: TGTGCCAGCAGTGAAAATGGAGGGGTCACTGAAGCTTTCTTT. Its translation: CASSENGGVTEAFF. The chain uses TRBV25-1 and TRBJ1-1; D is possibly TRBD1 (5 bases). Germline lookup yields CDR1 MGHDK and CDR2 SYGVNS. This CDR3 contains 14 residues. V shed 2 bases and J shed 4 bases, with 11 bases lying between them.

This clonotype was seen only a few times. The chain uses TRBV5-6 and TRBJ2-2; D is unclear. Germline CDR1 is SGHDT and CDR2 is YYEEEE. This CDR3 comprises 13 residues. Trimming stripped 1 base from V and 7 bases from J, with 8 bases between. This CDR3 reads CASSLIASGELFF. CDR3 nucleotide sequence: TGTGCCAGCAGCTTGATTGCTAGCGGGGAGCTGTTTTTT.

This clonotype was seen at least ten times. The V call is TRBV6-2 or TRBV6-3, the J call TRBJ1-1; 7 nucleotides match TRBD1. There are 13 residues in the CDR3. Germline CDR1 MNHEY, CDR2 SVGEGT. V lost 7 bases, J lost 0 bases, and 2 bases stayed unmatched. This chain's CDR3 is CASIDRVNTEAFF. The CDR3 coding sequence is TGTGCCAGCATTGACAGGGTGAACACTGAAGCTTTCTTT.

This clonotype was picked up a small number of times. V gene TRBV7-9 combines with J gene TRBJ2-2; the match to TRBD2 covers 8 bases. The CDR3 length is 15 residues. The ends lost 5 bases at V and 7 bases at J; junction bases unmatched: 9. Germline V gives CDR1 SEHNR, CDR2 FQNEAQ (reference sequence). In DNA form, the CDR3 reads TGTGCCAGCAGCCCCGGGGGGGCCTTTCGCGGGGAGCTGTTTTTT. This translates into CASSPGGAFRGELFF. The variable domain in full, completed from reference TRBV7-9 and TRBJ2-2, reads DTGVSQNPRHKITKRGQNVTFRCDPISEHNRLYWYRQTLGQGPEFLTYFQNEAQLEKSRLLSDRFSAERPKGSFSTLEIQRTEQGDSAMYLCASSPGGAFRGELFFGEGSRLTVL.

Turning to this clonotype: A much larger clone is a single base away; this may be a read error. This rearrangement joins TRBV19 to TRBJ1-5; 7 bases are a match to TRBD1. The CDR3 is 14 residues long. CDR1 is LNHDA, CDR2 SQIVND, per germline (reference sequence). CDR3 nucleotides: TGTGCCAATAGTATAACGGGACAGAATCAGCCCCAGCATTTT. Its protein product is CANSITGQNQPQHF.

This clonotype has a handful of counts. V usage is TRBV7-9 and J usage is TRBJ1-1; 7 positions match TRBD1. Per the germline V gene, CDR1 is SEHNR and CDR2 is FQNEAQ (reference sequence). The CDR3 length is 14 residues. V dropped 8 bases and J dropped 0; count of bases not matched to a gene: 6. The CDR3 loop reads CASYRGVMNTEAFF. Here the CDR3 DNA reads TGTGCCAGCTACAGGGGAGTGATGAACACTGAAGCTTTCTTT.

This clonotype was detected only a few times. V and J are TRBV7-6 and TRBJ2-2, with D unresolved. The V end lost 5 bases, the J end lost 4 bases, and 11 bases lay between the germline ends. The CDR3 is made up of 14 amino acids. Looked up from germline, CDR1 is SGHVS and CDR2 is FNYEAQ. The CDR3 nucleotides are TGTGCCAGCAGCCCGACCCGAGTCACCGGGGAGCTGTTTTTT. The encoded protein is CASSPTRVTGELFF.

The gene calls are TRBV27 and TRBJ2-5, with D perhaps matching TRBD1 (6 bases). V was shortened by 6 bases and J by 8 bases, with 10 bases between the two germline ends. Germline V gene sequence: CDR1 MNHEY, CDR2 SMNVEV (reference sequence). The CDR3 runs to 11 residues. This CDR3 is CASRLGGTQYF. The CDR3 DNA is TGTGCCAGCAGGTTAGGGGGTACCCAGTACTTC.

This clonotype is a singleton in its sample. A much larger clonotype is one base distant, so this may be a read error. J is TRBJ1-6 and V is TRBV7-9, with 9 bases that match TRBD1. V trimming: 2 bases; J trimming: 6 bases; junction bases outside the gene matches: 8. Germline CDR1 reads SEHNR; CDR2 reads FQNEAQ (reference sequence). The CDR3 is made up of 17 amino acids. This CDR3 reads CASSLTTGGLGNSPLHF. The CDR3 bases are TGTGCCAGCAGCTTAACTACAGGGGGCTTGGGTAATTCACCCCTCCACTTT. Supplemented by reference TRBV7-9 and TRBJ1-6, the full variable domain reads DTGVSQNPRHKITKRGQNVTFRCDPISEHNRLYWYRQTLGQGPEFLTYFQNEAQLEKSRLLSDRFSAERPKGSFSTLEIQRTEQGDSAMYLCASSLTTGGLGNSPLHFGNGTRLTVT.

A word on this clonotype: It may be a read error: a sequence one base away is much more abundant. V gene TRBV28 combines with J gene TRBJ2-3, with D maybe TRBD2 (6 bases). This CDR3 has 15 residues. V shed 4 bases and J shed 4 bases, with 15 bases lying between them. From germline, CDR1 is MDHEN and CDR2 SYDVKM. Here the CDR3 reads CASSWASDIADTQYF. The CDR3 nucleotides read TGTGCCAGCAGTTGGGCTAGCGATATTGCAGATACGCAGTATTTT.

This chain joins TRBV10-3 and TRBJ2-3; no clear D gene. Germline CDR1 ENHRY, CDR2 SYGVKD. Trimming shortened V by 10 bases and J by 1 base, and 15 bases separated the two germline ends. The CDR3 runs to 14 residues. The DNA of the CDR3 is TGTGCCACCGTAAGTGGCGTTGGCACAGATACGCAGTATTTT. Its protein product is CATVSGVGTDTQYF.